This T cell receptor (beta chain) originates from a study of blood T cell repertoires in COVID-19. Between the trimmed V and J ends, which lost 4 bases and 7 bases, there was a span of 8 bases. CDR1 and CDR2 from the germline V gene are SGHTA and FQGNSA. The CDR3 spans 12 residues. Clones were read by immunoSEQ multiplex PCR, and TCRdb kept only the in-frame ones, dropping some. The sample contains hundreds of thousands of clones, approximately 86% of which appear only once. Sequenced sample: peripheral blood. The rearrangement joins TRBV7-2 to TRBJ1-5; D may be TRBD1 (5 bases). This sequence originates from a man in his 70s with acute or convalescent COVID-19. CDR3 sequence (DNA): TGTGCCAGCAGCTCGGAGGGGCAGCCCCAGCATTTT. Encoded protein: CASSSEGQPQHF. Supplemented by reference TRBV7-2 and TRBJ1-5, the full variable domain reads GAGVSQSPSNKVTEKGKDVELRCDPISGHTALYWYRQSLGQGLEFLIYFQGNSAPDKSGLPSDRFSAERTGGSVSTLTIQRTQQEDSAVYLCASSSEGQPQHFGDGTRLSIL.